This entry features one TCR beta chain sequence. Its target is not known. The data were taken from a study of CD8 T cells in ankylosing spondylitis. Study-level results: Researchers reportedly found disease-linked clones significantly enriched in matched ankylosing spondylitis synovial fluid. CD8+ by phenotype, disease-linked clones were relatively rare in peripheral blood. Made up of several highly homologous variants, a TCR beta motif appeared characteristic of ankylosing spondylitis blood. Past research had described some motif variants in reactive arthritis synovial fluid and blood.

The authors made TCR beta libraries by quantitative 5'-RACE with molecular barcodes. Each CDR3 protein gets one entry after TCRdb re-called the 5' RACE reads with MiXCR. The profile shows about 210,000 distinct CDR3 sequences, just under 7.5% of them singletons. Looked up from germline, CDR1 is LGHNA and CDR2 is YSLEER. V lost 2 bases to trimming and J lost 5 bases; unmatched junction nucleotides: 5. This CDR3 region has 15 residues. The clonotype comes from a male donor with ankylosing spondylitis. The rearrangement links TRBV4-3 to TRBJ2-2, with 7 bases that match TRBD1. The material sequenced was blood, either unsorted or a sorted T cell fraction (not recorded which). CDR3 in DNA: TGCGCCAGCAGCCAATCCGGGACAGCTACCGGGGAGCTGTTTTTT. Its protein is CASSQSGTATGELFF.